This T cell receptor (beta chain) was retrieved from a study of CD8 T cells in ankylosing spondylitis (dated by TCRdb to about 2017). For the wider study: The study set out to find disease-linked TCR variants by profiling T cell receptor beta repertoires in ankylosing spondylitis patients and healthy donors. The full study cohort was made up of 20 to 25 ankylosing spondylitis patients and 108 healthy donors. Peripheral blood samples were taken, and synovial fluid was additionally collected from ankylosing spondylitis patients. Broad study findings and their caveats: Some of the motif variants had been reported before in the synovial fluid and blood of reactive arthritis patients, a finding that suggests common disease-initiation mechanisms. The disease-linked clones had a CD8+ phenotype and were found at relatively low frequencies in peripheral blood. Significant enrichment of the disease-linked clones was reported in matched synovial fluid samples from ankylosing spondylitis patients. Blood from ankylosing spondylitis patients appeared to be characterized by a TCR beta motif composed of roughly eight highly homologous amino acid variants.

Sequencer: Illumina HiSeq 2500. Quantitative 5'-RACE with molecular barcodes was used to prepare TCR beta libraries. As for the authors' bioinformatics: To identify disease-linked TCR variants, a new computational method was used, one built on a probabilistic model of VDJ rearrangement. TCRdb itself trimmed the public reads at Q25 with fastp, ran MiXCR and retained productive beta chains. Each record represents a unique CDR3 protein, reported with the most common genes and DNA among its rows. These V and J calls originate from TCRdb's pipeline instead of the authors' own analysis. In all, the sample holds about 440,000 distinct CDR3 sequences, and 15% to 20% of those were seen once. The top ten hold around 0.92% of the sample. V loses 7 bases at its end and J loses 3 bases; junction bases beyond the gene matches: 13. The CDR3, from cysteine to phenylalanine, totals 16 residues. The kept DNA is CDR3 alone, 48 bases in frame from the first base.

Concerning this clonotype: Its antigen is unknown. It has no much larger one-base neighbor in the sample; base qualities were not kept.

Recombination joined TRBV12-3 or TRBV12-4 with TRBJ2-7, with 9 bases aligning to TRBD1. Sequenced input: blood, either unsorted or a sorted T cell fraction (not recorded which). This sequence originates from a male donor with ankylosing spondylitis. The bases read TGTGCCAGCATCCTAGAACAGGGGGCGTCTTACTACGAGCAGTACTTC. Translation gives CASILEQGASYYEQYF.